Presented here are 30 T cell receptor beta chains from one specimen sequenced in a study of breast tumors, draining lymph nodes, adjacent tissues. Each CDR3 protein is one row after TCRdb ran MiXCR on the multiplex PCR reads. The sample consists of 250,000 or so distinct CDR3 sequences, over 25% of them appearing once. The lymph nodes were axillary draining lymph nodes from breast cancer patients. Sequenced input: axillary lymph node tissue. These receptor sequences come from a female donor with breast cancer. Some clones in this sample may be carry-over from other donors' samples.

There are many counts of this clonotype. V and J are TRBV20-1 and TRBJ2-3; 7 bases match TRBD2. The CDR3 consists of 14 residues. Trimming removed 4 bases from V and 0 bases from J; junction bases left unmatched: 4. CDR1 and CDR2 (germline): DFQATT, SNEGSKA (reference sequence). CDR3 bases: TGCAGTGCTACCGGACTAGTAAGCACAGATACGCAGTATTTT. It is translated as CSATGLVSTDTQYF.

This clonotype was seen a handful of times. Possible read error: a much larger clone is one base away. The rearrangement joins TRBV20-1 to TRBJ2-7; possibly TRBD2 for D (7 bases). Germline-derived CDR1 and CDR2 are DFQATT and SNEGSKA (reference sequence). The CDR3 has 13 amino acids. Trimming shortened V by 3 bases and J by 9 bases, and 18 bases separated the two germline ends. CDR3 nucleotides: TGCAGTGCTAGTCGGGGGGCGCGGAACGCGCAGTACTTC. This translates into CSASRGARNAQYF.

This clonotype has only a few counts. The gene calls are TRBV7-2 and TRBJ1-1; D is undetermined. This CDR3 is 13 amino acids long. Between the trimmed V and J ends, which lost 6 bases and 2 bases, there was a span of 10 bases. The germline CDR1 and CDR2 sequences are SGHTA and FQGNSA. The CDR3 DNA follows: TGTGCCAGCAGTGAACAGTTCAACACTGAAGCTTTCTTT. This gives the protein CASSEQFNTEAFF. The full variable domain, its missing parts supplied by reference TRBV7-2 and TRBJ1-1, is GAGVSQSPSNKVTEKGKDVELRCDPISGHTALYWYRQSLGQGLEFLIYFQGNSAPDKSGLPSDRFSAERTGGSVSTLTIQRTQQEDSAVYLCASSEQFNTEAFFGQGTRLTVV.

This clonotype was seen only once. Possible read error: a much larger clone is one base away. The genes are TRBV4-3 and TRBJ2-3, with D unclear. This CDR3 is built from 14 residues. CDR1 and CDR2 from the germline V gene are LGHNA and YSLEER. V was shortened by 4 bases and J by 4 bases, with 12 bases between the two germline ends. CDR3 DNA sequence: TGCGCCAGCAGCCCCACGATAACCGCAGATACGCAGTATTTT. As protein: CASSPTITADTQYF.

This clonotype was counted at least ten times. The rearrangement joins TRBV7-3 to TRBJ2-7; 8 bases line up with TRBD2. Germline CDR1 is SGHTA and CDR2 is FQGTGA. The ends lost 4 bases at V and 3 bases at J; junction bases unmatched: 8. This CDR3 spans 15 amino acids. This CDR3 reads CASSSASGGFYEQYF. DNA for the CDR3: TGTGCCAGCAGCTCTGCGAGCGGGGGATTCTACGAGCAGTACTTC.

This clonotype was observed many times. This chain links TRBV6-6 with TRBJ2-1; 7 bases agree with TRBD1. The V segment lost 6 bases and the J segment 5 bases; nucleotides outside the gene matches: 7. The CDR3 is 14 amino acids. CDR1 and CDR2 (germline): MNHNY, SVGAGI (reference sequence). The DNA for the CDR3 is TGTGCCAGCAGCCTTTATGGGACAGACAATGAGCAGTTCTTC. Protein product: CASSLYGTDNEQFF.

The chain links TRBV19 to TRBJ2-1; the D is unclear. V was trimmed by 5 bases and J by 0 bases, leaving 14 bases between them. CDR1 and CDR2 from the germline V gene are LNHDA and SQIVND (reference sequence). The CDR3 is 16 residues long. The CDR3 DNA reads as TGTGCCAGTAGTGTTGGTGGGCCAAGCTCCTACAATGAGCAGTTCTTC. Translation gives CASSVGGPSSYNEQFF.

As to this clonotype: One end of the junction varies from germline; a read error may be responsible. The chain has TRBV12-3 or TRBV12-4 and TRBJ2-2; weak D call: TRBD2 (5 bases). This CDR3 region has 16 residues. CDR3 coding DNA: TGTGCCAGCAGTTTAGGGGCCGCCCAGTTCACCGGGGAGCTGGTTTTT. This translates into CASSLGAAQFTGELVF.

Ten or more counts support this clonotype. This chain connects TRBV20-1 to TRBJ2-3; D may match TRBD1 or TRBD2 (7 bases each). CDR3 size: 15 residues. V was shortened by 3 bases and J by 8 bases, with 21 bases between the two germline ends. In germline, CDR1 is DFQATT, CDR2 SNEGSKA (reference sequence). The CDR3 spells CSASPIDQGGATQYF. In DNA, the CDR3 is TGCAGTGCTAGTCCTATAGACCAGGGGGGGGCTACGCAGTATTTT.

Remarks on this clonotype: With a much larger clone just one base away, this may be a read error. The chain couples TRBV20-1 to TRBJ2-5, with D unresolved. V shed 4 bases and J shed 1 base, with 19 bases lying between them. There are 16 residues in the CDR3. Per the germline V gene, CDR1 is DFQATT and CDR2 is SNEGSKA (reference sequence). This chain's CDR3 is CSANTASRRAQETQYF. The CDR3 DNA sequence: TGCAGTGCTAACACTGCCTCTAGGCGCGCCCAAGAGACCCAGTACTTC.

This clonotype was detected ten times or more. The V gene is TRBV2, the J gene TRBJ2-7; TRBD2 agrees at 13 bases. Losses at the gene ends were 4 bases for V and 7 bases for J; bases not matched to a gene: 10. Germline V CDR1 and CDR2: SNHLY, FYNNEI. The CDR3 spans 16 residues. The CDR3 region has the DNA TGTGCCAGCAGTGGGGTATGGACTAGCGGGAGAGGAGAGCAGTACTTC. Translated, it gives CASSGVWTSGRGEQYF.

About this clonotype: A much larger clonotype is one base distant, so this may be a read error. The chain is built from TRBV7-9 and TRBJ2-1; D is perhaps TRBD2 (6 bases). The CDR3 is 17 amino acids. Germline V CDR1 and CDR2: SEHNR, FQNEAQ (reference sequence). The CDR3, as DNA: TGTGCCAGCAGCCCGGGGACTCCGCCAAGCTCCTACGATGAGCAGTTCTTC. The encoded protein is CASSPGTPPSSYDEQFF.

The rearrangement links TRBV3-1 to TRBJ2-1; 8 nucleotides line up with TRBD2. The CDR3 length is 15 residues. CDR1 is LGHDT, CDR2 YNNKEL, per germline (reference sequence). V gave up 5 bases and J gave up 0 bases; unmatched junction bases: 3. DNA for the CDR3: TGTGCCAGCAGCACCGGGGGGGGCTCCTACAATGAGCAGTTCTTC. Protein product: CASSTGGGSYNEQFF.

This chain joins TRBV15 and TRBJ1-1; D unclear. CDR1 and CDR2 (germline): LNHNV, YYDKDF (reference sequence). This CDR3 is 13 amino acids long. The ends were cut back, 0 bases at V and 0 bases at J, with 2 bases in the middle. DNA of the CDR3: TGTGCCACCAGCAGAGACCTGAACACTGAAGCTTTCTTT. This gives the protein CATSRDLNTEAFF.

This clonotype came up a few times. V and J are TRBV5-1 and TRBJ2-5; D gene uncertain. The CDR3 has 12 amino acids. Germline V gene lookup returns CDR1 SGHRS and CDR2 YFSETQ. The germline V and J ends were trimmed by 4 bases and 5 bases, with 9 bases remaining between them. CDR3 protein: CASSRFDETQYF. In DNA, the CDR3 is TGCGCCAGCAGCCGCTTTGACGAGACCCAGTACTTC.

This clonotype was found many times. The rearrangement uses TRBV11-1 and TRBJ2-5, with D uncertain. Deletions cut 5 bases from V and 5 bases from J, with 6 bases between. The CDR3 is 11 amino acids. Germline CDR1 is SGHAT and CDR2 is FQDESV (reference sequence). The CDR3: CASSVRETQYF. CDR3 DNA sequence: TGTGCCAGCAGCGTGCGTGAGACCCAGTACTTC.

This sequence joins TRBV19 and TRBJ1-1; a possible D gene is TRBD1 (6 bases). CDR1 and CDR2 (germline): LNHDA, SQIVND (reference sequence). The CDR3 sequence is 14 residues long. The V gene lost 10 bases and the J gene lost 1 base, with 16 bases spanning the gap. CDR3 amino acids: CATQGGTQNTEAFF. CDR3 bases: TGTGCCACCCAGGGCGGGACACAGAACACTGAAGCTTTCTTT.

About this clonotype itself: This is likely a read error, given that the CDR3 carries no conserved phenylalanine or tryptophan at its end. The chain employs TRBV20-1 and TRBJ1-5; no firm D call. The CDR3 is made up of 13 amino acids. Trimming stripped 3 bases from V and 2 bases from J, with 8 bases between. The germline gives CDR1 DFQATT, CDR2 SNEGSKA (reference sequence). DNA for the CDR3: TGCAGTGCTAGGGGAGGTGGCAATCAGCCCCAGCATGGT. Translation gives CSARGGGNQPQHG.

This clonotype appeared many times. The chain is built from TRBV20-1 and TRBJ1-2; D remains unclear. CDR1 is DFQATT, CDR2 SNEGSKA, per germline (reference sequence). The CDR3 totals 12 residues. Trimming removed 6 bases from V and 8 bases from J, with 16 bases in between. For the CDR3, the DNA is TGCAGTGCAAACCCGGGCCGTGGGGGCTACACCTTC. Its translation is CSANPGRGGYTF.

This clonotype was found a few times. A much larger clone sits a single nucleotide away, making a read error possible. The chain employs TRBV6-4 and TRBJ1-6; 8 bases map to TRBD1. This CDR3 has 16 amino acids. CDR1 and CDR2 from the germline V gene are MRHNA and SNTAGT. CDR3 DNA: TGTGCCAGCAGTCACTCGGGGACAGGTGGAAGGTCACCCCTCCACTTT. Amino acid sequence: CASSHSGTGGRSPLHF.

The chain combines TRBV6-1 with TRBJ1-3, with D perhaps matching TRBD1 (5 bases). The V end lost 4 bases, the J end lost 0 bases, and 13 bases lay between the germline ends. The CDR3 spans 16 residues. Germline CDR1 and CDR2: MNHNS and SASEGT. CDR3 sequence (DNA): TGTGCCAGCAGTGCGAAACAGGCGAGCTCTGGAAACACCATATATTTT. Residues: CASSAKQASSGNTIYF.

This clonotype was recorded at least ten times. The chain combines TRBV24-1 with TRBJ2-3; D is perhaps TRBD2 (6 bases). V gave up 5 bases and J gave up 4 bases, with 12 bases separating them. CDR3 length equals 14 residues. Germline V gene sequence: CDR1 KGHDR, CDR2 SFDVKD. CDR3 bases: TGTGCCACCAGTGCCTGGGGAGGATCAGATACGCAGTATTTT. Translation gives CATSAWGGSDTQYF.

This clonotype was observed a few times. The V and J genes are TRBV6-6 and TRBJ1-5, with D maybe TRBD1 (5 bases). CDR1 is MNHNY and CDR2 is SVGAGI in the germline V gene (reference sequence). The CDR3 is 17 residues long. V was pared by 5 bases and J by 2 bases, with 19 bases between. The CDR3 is CASSHPRGGGGNQPQHF. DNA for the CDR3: TGTGCCAGCAGTCACCCGCGGGGGGGTGGCGGCAATCAGCCCCAGCATTTT.

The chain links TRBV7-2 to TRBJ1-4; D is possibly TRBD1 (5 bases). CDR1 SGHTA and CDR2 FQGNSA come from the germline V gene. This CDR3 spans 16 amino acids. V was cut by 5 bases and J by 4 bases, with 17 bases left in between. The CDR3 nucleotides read TGTGCCAGCAGCCCTGCGGCGGGACTGTATAATGAAAAACTGTTTTTT. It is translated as CASSPAAGLYNEKLFF. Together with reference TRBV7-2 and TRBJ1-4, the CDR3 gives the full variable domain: GAGVSQSPSNKVTEKGKDVELRCDPISGHTALYWYRQSLGQGLEFLIYFQGNSAPDKSGLPSDRFSAERTGGSVSTLTIQRTQQEDSAVYLCASSPAAGLYNEKLFFGSGTQLSVL.

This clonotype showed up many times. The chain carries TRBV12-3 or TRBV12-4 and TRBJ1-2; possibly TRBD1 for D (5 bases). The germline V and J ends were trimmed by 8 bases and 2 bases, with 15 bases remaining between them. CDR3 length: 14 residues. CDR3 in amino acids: CASRWGGGNYGYTF. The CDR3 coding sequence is TGTGCCAGCCGGTGGGGTGGGGGGAACTATGGCTACACCTTC.

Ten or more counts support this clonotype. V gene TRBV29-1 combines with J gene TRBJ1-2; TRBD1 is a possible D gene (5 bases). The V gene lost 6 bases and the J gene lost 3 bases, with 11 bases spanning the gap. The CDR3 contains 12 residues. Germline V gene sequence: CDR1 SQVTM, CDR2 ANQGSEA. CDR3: CSVGGSDYGYTF. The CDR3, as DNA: TGCAGCGTCGGGGGTAGTGACTATGGCTACACCTTC. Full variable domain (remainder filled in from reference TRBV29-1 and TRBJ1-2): SAVISQKPSRDICQRGTSLTIQCQVDSQVTMMFWYRQQPGQSLTLIATANQGSEATYESGFVIDKFPISRPNLTFSTLTVSNMSPEDSSIYLCSVGGSDYGYTFGSGTRLTVV.

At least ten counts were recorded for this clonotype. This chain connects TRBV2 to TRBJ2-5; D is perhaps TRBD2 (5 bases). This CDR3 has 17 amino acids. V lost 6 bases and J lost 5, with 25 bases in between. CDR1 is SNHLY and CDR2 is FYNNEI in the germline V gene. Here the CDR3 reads CASRSTHFSRPGETQYF. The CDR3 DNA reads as TGTGCCAGCAGATCGACCCACTTTTCGCGCCCGGGGGAGACCCAGTACTTC.

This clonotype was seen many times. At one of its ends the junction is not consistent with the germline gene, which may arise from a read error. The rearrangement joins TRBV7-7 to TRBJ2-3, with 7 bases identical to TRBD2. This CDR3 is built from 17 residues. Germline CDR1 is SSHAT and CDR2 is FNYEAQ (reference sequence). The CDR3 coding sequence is TGTGCTAGCAGCTTAGGTATAGCGGGTCCTAGCACAGATACGCAGTATTTT. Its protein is CASSLGIAGPSTDTQYF. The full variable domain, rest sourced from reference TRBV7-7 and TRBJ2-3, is GAGVSQSPRYKVTKRGQDVTLRCDPISSHATLYWYQQALGQGPEFLTYFNYEAQPDKSGLPSDRFSAERPEGSISTLTIQRTEQRDSAMYRCASSLGIAGPSTDTQYFGPGTRLTVL.

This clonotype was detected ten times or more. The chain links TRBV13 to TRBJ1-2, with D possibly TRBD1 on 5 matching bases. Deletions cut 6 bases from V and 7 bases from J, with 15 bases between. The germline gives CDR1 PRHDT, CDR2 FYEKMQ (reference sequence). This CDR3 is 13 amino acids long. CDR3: CASRKPGLSGYTF. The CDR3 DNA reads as TGTGCCAGCAGAAAACCGGGACTCAGTGGCTACACCTTC.

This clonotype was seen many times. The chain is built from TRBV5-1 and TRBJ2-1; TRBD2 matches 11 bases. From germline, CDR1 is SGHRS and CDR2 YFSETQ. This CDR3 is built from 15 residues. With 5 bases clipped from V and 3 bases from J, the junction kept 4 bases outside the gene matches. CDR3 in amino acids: CASRTSGTVYNEQFF. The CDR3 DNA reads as TGCGCCAGCAGGACTAGCGGGACTGTCTACAATGAGCAGTTCTTC.